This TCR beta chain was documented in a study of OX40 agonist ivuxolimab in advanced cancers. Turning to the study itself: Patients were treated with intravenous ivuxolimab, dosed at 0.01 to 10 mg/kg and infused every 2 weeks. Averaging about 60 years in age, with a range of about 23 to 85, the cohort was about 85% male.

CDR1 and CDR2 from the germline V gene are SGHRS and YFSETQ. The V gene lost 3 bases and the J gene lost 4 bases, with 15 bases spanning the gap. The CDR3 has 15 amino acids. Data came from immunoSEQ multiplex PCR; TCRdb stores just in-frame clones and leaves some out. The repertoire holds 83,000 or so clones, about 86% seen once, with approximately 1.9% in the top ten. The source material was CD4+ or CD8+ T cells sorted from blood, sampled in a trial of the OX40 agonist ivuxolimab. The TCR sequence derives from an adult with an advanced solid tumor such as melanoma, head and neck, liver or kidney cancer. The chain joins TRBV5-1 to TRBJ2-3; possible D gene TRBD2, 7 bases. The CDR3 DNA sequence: TGCGCCAGCAGCTCTTGGGGGGGCAGAGCAGATACGCAGTATTTT. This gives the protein CASSSWGGRADTQYF. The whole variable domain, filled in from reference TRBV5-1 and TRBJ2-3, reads KAGVTQTPRYLIKTRGQQVTLSCSPISGHRSVSWYQQTPGQGLQFLFEYFSETQRNKGNFPGRFSGRQFSNSRSEMNVSTLELGDSALYLCASSSWGGRADTQYFGPGTRLTVL.